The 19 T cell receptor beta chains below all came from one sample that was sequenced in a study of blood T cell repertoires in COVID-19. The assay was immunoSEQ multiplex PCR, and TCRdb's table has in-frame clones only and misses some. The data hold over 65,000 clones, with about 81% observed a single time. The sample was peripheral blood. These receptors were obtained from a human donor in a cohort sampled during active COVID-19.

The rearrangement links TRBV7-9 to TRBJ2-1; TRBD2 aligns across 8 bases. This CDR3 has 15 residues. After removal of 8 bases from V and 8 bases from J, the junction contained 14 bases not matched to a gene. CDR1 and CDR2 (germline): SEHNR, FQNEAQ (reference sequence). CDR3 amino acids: CASGSWAGGIHEQFF. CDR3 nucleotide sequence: TGTGCCAGCGGGTCGTGGGCGGGGGGTATCCATGAGCAGTTCTTC.

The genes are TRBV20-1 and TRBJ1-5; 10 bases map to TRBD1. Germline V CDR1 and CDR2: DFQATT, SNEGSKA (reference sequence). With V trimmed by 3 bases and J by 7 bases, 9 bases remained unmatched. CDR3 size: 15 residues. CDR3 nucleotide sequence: TGCAGTGCTAGTGACAGGGACAGGGGCTGGCAGCCCCAGCATTTT. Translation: CSASDRDRGWQPQHF.

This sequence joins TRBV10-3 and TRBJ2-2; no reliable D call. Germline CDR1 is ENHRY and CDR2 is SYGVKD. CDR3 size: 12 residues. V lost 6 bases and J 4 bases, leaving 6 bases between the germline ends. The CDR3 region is CAIRTSTGELFF. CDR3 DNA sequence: TGTGCCATCAGGACAAGCACCGGGGAGCTGTTTTTT.

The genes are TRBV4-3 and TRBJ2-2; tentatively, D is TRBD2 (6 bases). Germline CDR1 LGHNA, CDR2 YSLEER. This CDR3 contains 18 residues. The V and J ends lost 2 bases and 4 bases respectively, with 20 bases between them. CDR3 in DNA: TGCGCCAGCAGCCAATTACCCTCGGGGGAATGGAGCACCGGGGAGCTGTTTTTT. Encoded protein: CASSQLPSGEWSTGELFF.

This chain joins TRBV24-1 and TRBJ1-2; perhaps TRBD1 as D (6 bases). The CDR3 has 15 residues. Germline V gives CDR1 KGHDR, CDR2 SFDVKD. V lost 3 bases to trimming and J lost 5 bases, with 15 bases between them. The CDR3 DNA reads TGTGCCACCAGTGATCCCCGGACAGAATTTTATGGCTACACCTTC. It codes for CATSDPRTEFYGYTF.

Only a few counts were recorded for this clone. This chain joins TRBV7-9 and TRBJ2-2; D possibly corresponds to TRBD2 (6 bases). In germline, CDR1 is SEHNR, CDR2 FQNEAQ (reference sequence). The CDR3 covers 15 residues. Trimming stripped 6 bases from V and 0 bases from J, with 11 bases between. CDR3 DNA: TGTGCCAGCAGGGAGCGGGTTACGAACACCGGGGAGCTGTTTTTT. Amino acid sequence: CASRERVTNTGELFF.

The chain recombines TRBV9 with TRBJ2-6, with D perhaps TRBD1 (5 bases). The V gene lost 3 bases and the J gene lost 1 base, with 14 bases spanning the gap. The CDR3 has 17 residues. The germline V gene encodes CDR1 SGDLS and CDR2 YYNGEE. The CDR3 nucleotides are TGTGCCAGCAGCGCGGAAGGGGTTTGGTCTGGGGCCAACGTCCTGACTTTC. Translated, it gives CASSAEGVWSGANVLTF.

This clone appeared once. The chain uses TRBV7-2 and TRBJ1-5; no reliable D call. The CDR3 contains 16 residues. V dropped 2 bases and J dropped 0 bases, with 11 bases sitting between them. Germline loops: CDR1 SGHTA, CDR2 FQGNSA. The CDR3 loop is CASSLSSSVSNQPQHF. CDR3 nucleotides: TGTGCCAGCAGCTTATCTTCCAGCGTTAGCAATCAGCCCCAGCATTTT.

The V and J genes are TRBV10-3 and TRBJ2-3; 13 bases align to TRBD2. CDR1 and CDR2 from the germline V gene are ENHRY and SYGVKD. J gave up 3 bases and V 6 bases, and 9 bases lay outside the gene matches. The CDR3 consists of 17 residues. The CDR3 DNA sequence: TGTGCCATCAGGGGGGGACTAGCGGGACTTTGGACAGATACGCAGTATTTT. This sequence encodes CAIRGGLAGLWTDTQYF.

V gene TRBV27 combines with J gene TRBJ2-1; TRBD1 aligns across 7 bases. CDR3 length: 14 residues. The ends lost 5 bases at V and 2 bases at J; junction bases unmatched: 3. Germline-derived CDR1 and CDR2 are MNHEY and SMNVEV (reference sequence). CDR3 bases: TGTGCCAGCAGTGGGCAGGGGGCCTACAATGAGCAGTTCTTC. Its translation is CASSGQGAYNEQFF.

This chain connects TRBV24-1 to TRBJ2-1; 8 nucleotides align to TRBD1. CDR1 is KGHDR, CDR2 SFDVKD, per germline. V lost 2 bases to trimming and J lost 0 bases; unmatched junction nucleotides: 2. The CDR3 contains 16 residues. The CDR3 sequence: CATSDSDRASYNEQFF. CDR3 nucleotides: TGTGCCACCAGTGATTCGGACAGGGCCTCCTACAATGAGCAGTTCTTC.

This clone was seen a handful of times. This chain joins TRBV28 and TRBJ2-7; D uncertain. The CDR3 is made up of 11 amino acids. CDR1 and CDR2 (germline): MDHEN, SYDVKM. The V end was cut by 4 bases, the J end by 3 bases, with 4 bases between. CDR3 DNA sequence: TGTGCCAGCAGTTCCAGCTACGAGCAGTACTTC. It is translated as CASSSSYEQYF.

CDR3 loop: CASSSTDTGPDYNEQFF. CDR3 nucleotide sequence: TGTGCCAGCAGCTCGACCGATACAGGGCCAGATTACAATGAGCAGTTCTTC. This chain links TRBV28 with TRBJ2-1; D possibly corresponds to TRBD1 (6 bases). The germline V gene has CDR1 MDHEN and CDR2 SYDVKM. This CDR3 region has 17 residues. V was clipped by 6 bases and J by 4 bases, with 22 bases between them.

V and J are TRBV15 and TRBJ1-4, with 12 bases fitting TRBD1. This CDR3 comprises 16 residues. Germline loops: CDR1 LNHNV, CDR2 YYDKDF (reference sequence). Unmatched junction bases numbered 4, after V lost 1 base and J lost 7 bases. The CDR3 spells CATSRGDRGRTEKLFF. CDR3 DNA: TGTGCCACCAGCAGAGGGGACAGGGGGCGCACTGAAAAACTGTTTTTT.

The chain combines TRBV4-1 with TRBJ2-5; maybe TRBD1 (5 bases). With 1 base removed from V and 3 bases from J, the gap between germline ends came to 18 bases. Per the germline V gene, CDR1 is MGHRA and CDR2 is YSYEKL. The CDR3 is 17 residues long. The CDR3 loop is CASSQVGAPLAKETQYF. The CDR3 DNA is TGCGCCAGCAGCCAAGTTGGGGCACCACTGGCTAAAGAGACCCAGTACTTC.

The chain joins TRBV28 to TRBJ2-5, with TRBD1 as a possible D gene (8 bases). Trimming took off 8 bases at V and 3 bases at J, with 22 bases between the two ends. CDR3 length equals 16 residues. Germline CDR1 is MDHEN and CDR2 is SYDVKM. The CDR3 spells CASGGGQAPGEETQYF. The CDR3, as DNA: TGTGCCAGCGGCGGGGGACAGGCCCCGGGAGAAGAGACCCAGTACTTC.

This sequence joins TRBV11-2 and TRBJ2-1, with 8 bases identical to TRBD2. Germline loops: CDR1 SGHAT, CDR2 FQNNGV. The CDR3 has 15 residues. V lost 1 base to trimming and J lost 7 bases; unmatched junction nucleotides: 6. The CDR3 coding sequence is TGTGCCAGCAGCTTAGCGGGAGGGCTCAGAAATGAGCAGTTCTTC. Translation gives CASSLAGGLRNEQFF.

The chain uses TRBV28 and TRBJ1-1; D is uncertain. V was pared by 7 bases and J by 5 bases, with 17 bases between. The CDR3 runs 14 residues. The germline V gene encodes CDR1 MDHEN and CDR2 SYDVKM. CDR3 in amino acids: CASTPFGVFTEAFF. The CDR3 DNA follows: TGTGCCAGCACACCATTTGGAGTCTTTACTGAAGCTTTCTTT.

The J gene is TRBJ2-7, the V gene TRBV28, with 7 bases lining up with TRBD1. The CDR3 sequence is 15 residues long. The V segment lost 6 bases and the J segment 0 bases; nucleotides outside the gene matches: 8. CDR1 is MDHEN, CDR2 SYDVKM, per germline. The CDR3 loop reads CASRLGAGGSYEQYF. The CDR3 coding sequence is TGTGCCAGCAGACTTGGGGCAGGGGGCTCCTACGAGCAGTACTTC.